This paragraph reports one T cell receptor (beta chain). These data belong to a study of T cells in Graves' hyperthyroidism and ophthalmopathy. Stable hyperthyroidism: no ophthalmopathy progression over 18 months of follow-up. The study enrolled patients aged 18 to 65 with newly diagnosed hyperthyroidism of under 2 months' duration. Amplification targeted TCR beta CDR3 regions from RNA transcripts. Primed by the HTBI set, a first-round RT-PCR was run on the TCR CDR3. TCRdb independently ran MiXCR on the multiplex PCR reads; one entry per CDR3 protein. The sample holds hundreds of thousands of distinct CDR3 sequences; around 16% are singletons and the top ten take approximately 40%. The CDR3 sequence is 15 residues long. V was clipped by 6 bases and J by 5 bases; unmatched bases: 5. Germline V gene data show CDR1 as MDHEN and CDR2 as SYDVKM.

The chain links TRBV28 to TRBJ2-2; 11 bases align to TRBD1. The sample taken for sequencing was blood. The sequence came from a man aged 40-55 years with Graves' hyperthyroidism. CDR3 bases: TGTGCCAGCAGAGAAGGGACAGGGGGTACCGGGGAGCTGTTTTTT. Translated: CASREGTGGTGELFF.